Sequencing of this T cell receptor beta chain was carried out in a study of T cells in Graves' hyperthyroidism and ophthalmopathy. Subjects aged 18 to 65 presented with newly diagnosed hyperthyroidism of less than 2 months' duration. This clonotype was picked up many times. The target antigen is unknown. The TCR beta CDR3 regions underwent amplification using RNA transcripts as the source. TCR CDR3 regions were first amplified by RT-PCR with HTBI primers. One entry per CDR3 protein results from TCRdb running MiXCR on the multiplex PCR reads. The sample yields a few hundred thousand distinct CDR3 sequences, around 16% seen once. This CDR3 region has 14 residues. Looked up from germline, CDR1 is SGHAT and CDR2 is FQNNGV. V lost 2 bases and J lost 3, with 7 bases in between. Study observations and caveats: The blood repertoire included most of the expanded thyroid clonotypes above 0.001.

The clonotype originates from a woman in her 30s with Graves' hyperthyroidism. Input material: blood. V and J are TRBV11-2 and TRBJ2-2; D is uncertain. This CDR3 is CASSLNLDTGELFF. CDR3 sequence (DNA): TGTGCCAGCAGCTTAAACCTGGACACCGGGGAGCTGTTTTTT.